The 23 T cell receptor beta chains below all came from one sample that was sequenced in a study of shared clonotypes between healthy human individuals. Sequencing used immunoSEQ multiplex PCR; TCRdb keeps in-frame clones, though not all of them. Of about 730,000 clones in the sample, 55% to 80% were seen once. The sample was memory CD4+ T cells sorted from blood. Subset given: CD45RA-negative fraction. All receptors derive from a woman in her 30s in good health.

In this sample, this clone turned up a few times. The genes are TRBV7-8 and TRBJ1-5, with 7 positions matching TRBD1. Germline CDR1 and CDR2: SGHVS and FQNEAQ. The V and J ends lost 2 bases and 5 bases, in that order; junction bases with no gene match: 6. The CDR3 covers 15 residues. CDR3 DNA: TGTGCCAGCAGCTTAAGCAGGGGGAATGATCAGCCCCAGCATTTT. This encodes CASSLSRGNDQPQHF.

The chain has TRBV7-3 and TRBJ2-7, with a possible D match to TRBD1 (6 bases). Germline V gene lookup returns CDR1 SGHTA and CDR2 FQGTGA. V was cut by 5 bases and J by 5 bases, with 16 bases left in between. This CDR3 is built from 14 residues. The CDR3, as DNA: TGTGCCAGCAGCGCCAGGGGTCTCCGGGACGAGCAGTACTTC. It is translated as CASSARGLRDEQYF.

The CDR3 loop is CACNRDRNEKLFF. CDR3 DNA sequence: TGTGCCTGTAACCGGGACAGGAATGAAAAACTGTTTTTT. The V call is TRBV30, the J call TRBJ1-4; 8 positions agree with TRBD1. V lost 6 bases and J lost 5; bases outside the gene matches: 5. This CDR3 comprises 13 residues. Germline V gene data show CDR1 as GTSNPN and CDR2 as SVGIG (reference sequence).

The chain employs TRBV9 and TRBJ2-7; D is possibly TRBD2 (6 bases). Germline V lookup: CDR1 SGDLS, CDR2 YYNGEE. The CDR3 is 15 amino acids. V lost 0 bases and J 6 bases, leaving 16 bases between the germline ends. Written as DNA, the CDR3 is TGTGCCAGCAGCGTAGCTCCCCGGGAGACCGCCGAGCAGTACTTC. Translating it yields CASSVAPRETAEQYF. The complete variable domain, with remaining parts taken from reference TRBV9 and TRBJ2-7, reads DSGVTQTPKHLITATGQRVTLRCSPRSGDLSVYWYQQSLDQGLQFLIQYYNGEERAKGNILERFSAQQFPDLHSELNLSSLELGDSALYFCASSVAPRETAEQYFGPGTRLTVT.

This clone was picked up a small number of times. The CDR3 region is CASSLGRAGNNEQFF. The CDR3, as DNA: TGCGCCAGCAGCCTGGGCCGGGCCGGGAACAATGAGCAGTTCTTC. The chain couples TRBV4-1 to TRBJ2-1, with a tentative D call TRBD2 (5 bases). The CDR3 covers 15 residues. In germline, CDR1 is MGHRA, CDR2 YSYEKL. V gave up 4 bases and J gave up 5 bases, with 15 bases separating them.

Of note for this clone: Additional DNA sequences in this sample encode the identical CDR3. The chain combines TRBV10-1 with TRBJ1-5; possibly TRBD1 for D (5 bases). The germline CDR1 and CDR2 sequences are WNHNN and SYGVQD (reference sequence). With 4 bases removed from V and 4 bases from J, the gap between germline ends came to 8 bases. This CDR3 comprises 13 residues. CDR3 sequence reads: CASSGQSNQPQHF. For the CDR3, the DNA is TGCGCCAGCAGTGGACAGTCAAATCAGCCCCAGCATTTT.

The chain carries TRBV2 and TRBJ2-4, with a possible D match to TRBD1 (8 bases). The V gene's germline CDR1 is SNHLY and CDR2 FYNNEI. V was pared by 4 bases and J by 3 bases, with 13 bases between. The CDR3 covers 15 residues. CDR3 sequence: CASSGNRGGKNIQYF. Here the CDR3 DNA reads TGTGCCAGCAGTGGTAACAGGGGGGGCAAAAACATTCAGTACTTC.

The V gene is TRBV5-1, the J gene TRBJ1-2; D is undetermined. The germline V and J ends were trimmed by 3 bases and 6 bases, with 12 bases remaining between them. Germline V lookup: CDR1 SGHRS, CDR2 YFSETQ. CDR3 length equals 13 residues. This chain's CDR3 is CASSYRSNNGYTF. For the CDR3, the DNA is TGCGCCAGCAGCTATCGCTCGAACAATGGCTACACCTTC.

The gene calls are TRBV5-4 and TRBJ2-7; possibly TRBD2 for D (6 bases). Germline values: CDR1 SGHNT, CDR2 YYREEE (reference sequence). The CDR3 is made up of 15 amino acids. V shed 4 bases and J shed 7 bases, with 21 bases lying between them. The CDR3: CASSPQRGGDLEQYF. DNA of the CDR3: TGTGCCAGCAGCCCCCAGCGTGGAGGGGACTTAGAGCAGTACTTC.

This rearrangement joins TRBV29-1 to TRBJ2-1; a weak D match, TRBD2 (6 bases). Trimming took off 5 bases at V and 3 bases at J, with 17 bases between the two ends. Germline loops: CDR1 SQVTM, CDR2 ANQGSEA. This CDR3 is 15 amino acids long. CDR3 DNA sequence: TGCAGCGTTCCGAAGGGGCAAGCGGGCTACAATGAGCAGTTCTTC. Translated, it gives CSVPKGQAGYNEQFF.

This chain links TRBV18 with TRBJ1-4, with 7 bases that match TRBD1. The CDR3 is 17 residues long. V lost 1 base, J lost 3 bases, and 8 bases stayed unmatched. Looked up from germline, CDR1 is KGHSH and CDR2 is LQKENI. CDR3: CASSPQGPGQPNEKLFF. For the CDR3, the DNA is TGTGCCAGCTCACCACAGGGACCGGGACAGCCTAATGAAAAACTGTTTTTT.

This clone has at least ten counts. The chain's CDR3 is CATQDRYEQYF. CDR3 DNA: TGTGCCACCCAGGACCGCTACGAGCAGTACTTC. The rearrangement uses TRBV19 and TRBJ2-7; D gene uncertain. CDR1 is LNHDA and CDR2 is SQIVND in the germline V gene (reference sequence). This CDR3 comprises 11 residues. Deletions cut 10 bases from V and 3 bases from J, with 10 bases between. Full variable domain (rest looked up from reference TRBV19 and TRBJ2-7): DGGITQSPKYLFRKEGQNVTLSCEQNLNHDAMYWYRQDPGQGLRLIYYSQIVNDFQKGDIAEGYSVSREKKESFPLTVTSAQKNPTAFYLCATQDRYEQYFGPGTRLTVT.

This clone has a handful of counts. The CDR3 DNA reads TGTGCCAGCTCACCTTACGACAGGGCCTCGAACTATGGCTACACCTTC. Its translation: CASSPYDRASNYGYTF. This chain joins TRBV18 and TRBJ1-2, with 7 positions matching TRBD1. This CDR3 is built from 16 residues. Unmatched junction bases numbered 9, after V lost 3 bases and J lost 2 bases. Per germline, CDR1 KGHSH and CDR2 LQKENI.

CDR3 DNA: TGTGCCAGCAGTATACAGACAGGGATTATGGCTGAAGCTTTCTTT. Translated: CASSIQTGIMAEAFF. This chain uses TRBV27 with TRBJ1-1; 7 bases line up with TRBD1. The V segment lost 5 bases and the J segment 6 bases; nucleotides outside the gene matches: 12. The CDR3 runs to 15 residues. The V gene's germline CDR1 is MNHEY and CDR2 SMNVEV (reference sequence).

The genes are TRBV5-1 and TRBJ1-2, with TRBD1 matching over 7 bases. CDR3 length: 14 residues. J gave up 6 bases and V 4 bases, and 9 bases lay outside the gene matches. Looked up from germline, CDR1 is SGHRS and CDR2 is YFSETQ. The CDR3 DNA sequence: TGCGCCAGCAGCAACGACAGGGCGGAAGATGGCTACACCTTC. Amino acid sequence: CASSNDRAEDGYTF. The full variable domain, with the rest looked up from reference TRBV5-1 and TRBJ1-2, is KAGVTQTPRYLIKTRGQQVTLSCSPISGHRSVSWYQQTPGQGLQFLFEYFSETQRNKGNFPGRFSGRQFSNSRSEMNVSTLELGDSALYLCASSNDRAEDGYTFGSGTRLTVV.

Only a few counts were recorded for this clone. This chain uses TRBV18 with TRBJ1-5; weak D call: TRBD1 (5 bases). CDR1 and CDR2 (germline): KGHSH, LQKENI. The ends were cut back, 1 base at V and 4 bases at J, with 8 bases in the middle. CDR3 size: 14 residues. The CDR3 region is CASSPQDINQPQHF. CDR3 in DNA: TGTGCCAGCTCACCACAGGACATTAATCAGCCCCAGCATTTT.

The chain employs TRBV19 and TRBJ1-1; D remains ambiguous. Trimming took 6 bases from V and 1 from J, leaving 6 bases between them. CDR1 is LNHDA and CDR2 is SQIVND in the germline V gene (reference sequence). This CDR3 is built from 12 residues. The CDR3 sequence is CASRYRNTEAFF. Written as DNA, the CDR3 is TGTGCCAGTAGATATCGGAACACTGAAGCTTTCTTT.

This clone occurred once. J is TRBJ2-7 and V is TRBV6-5; 10 bases align to TRBD2. Germline CDR1 MNHEY, CDR2 SVGAGI. Germline trimming cut 6 bases from V and 6 bases from J; bases unmatched to any gene: 11. CDR3 length equals 15 residues. CDR3 nucleotides: TGTGCCAGCAGCCCTAGCGGGAGAGGGAGCGCCGAGCAGTACTTC. Protein sequence: CASSPSGRGSAEQYF.

The chain recombines TRBV7-7 with TRBJ2-7; D uncertain. Germline V lookup: CDR1 SSHAT, CDR2 FNYEAQ (reference sequence). The CDR3 loop spans 14 amino acids. V shed 2 bases and J shed 0 bases, with 8 bases lying between them. The CDR3 coding sequence is TGTGCCAGCAGCTTATCCCACAACTCCTACGAGCAGTACTTC. Translating gives CASSLSHNSYEQYF.

This sequence joins TRBV5-4 and TRBJ2-7; TRBD1 aligns across 7 bases. CDR1 and CDR2 (germline): SGHNT, YYREEE (reference sequence). The CDR3 is made up of 14 amino acids. Unmatched junction bases numbered 11, after V lost 4 bases and J lost 7 bases. In nucleotides, the CDR3 is TGTGCCAGCAGCCGGGGACAGACGCCCGAGGAGCAGTACTTC. This codes for CASSRGQTPEEQYF.

The chain joins TRBV10-2 to TRBJ2-7; no clear D. V gave up 0 bases and J gave up 8 bases, with 8 bases separating them. Germline-derived CDR1 and CDR2 are WSHSY and SAAADI. The CDR3 runs to 12 residues. The CDR3 DNA sequence: TGCGCCAGCAGTGAGTCGTTGAGACAGCAGTACTTC. This sequence encodes CASSESLRQQYF.

The rearrangement joins TRBV7-9 to TRBJ1-1; a possible D gene is TRBD1 (6 bases). Trimming stripped 3 bases from V and 6 bases from J, with 11 bases between. From germline, CDR1 is SEHNR and CDR2 FQNEAQ (reference sequence). The CDR3 is 13 amino acids. The CDR3 DNA is TGTGCCAGCAGCTTTGGGGGCCGCGCTGAAGCTTTCTTT. Amino acid sequence: CASSFGGRAEAFF. Complete variable domain (other parts from reference TRBV7-9 and TRBJ1-1): DTGVSQNPRHKITKRGQNVTFRCDPISEHNRLYWYRQTLGQGPEFLTYFQNEAQLEKSRLLSDRFSAERPKGSFSTLEIQRTEQGDSAMYLCASSFGGRAEAFFGQGTRLTVV.

The rearrangement uses TRBV5-6 and TRBJ1-2; D possibly corresponds to TRBD1 (5 bases). The germline gives CDR1 SGHDT, CDR2 YYEEEE. V was clipped by 2 bases and J by 3 bases, with 8 bases between them. The CDR3 length is 13 residues. CDR3 sequence (DNA): TGTGCCAGCAGCTTCGCCAGGGACTATGGCTACACCTTC. It translates to CASSFARDYGYTF.